This TCR beta chain was recovered during a study of control samples from healthy donors and cancer patients. Sequenced by immunoSEQ multiplex PCR; TCRdb stores in-frame clones only, minus some. This table has around 160,000 clones, 90% to 95% appearing once. The sequencing input was blood. The TCR sequence derives from a man between 18 and 29 years old in good health.

This chain's CDR3 is CASSLGRAGPQHF. The CDR3 DNA is TGTGCCAGCAGCTTAGGGCGCGCGGGGCCCCAGCATTTT. The chain joins TRBV7-9 to TRBJ1-5; D uncertain. The CDR3 has 13 residues. The germline V gene encodes CDR1 SEHNR and CDR2 FQNEAQ (reference sequence). V was pared by 1 base and J by 9 bases, with 10 bases between. The variable domain in full, with the rest retrieved from reference TRBV7-9 and TRBJ1-5, is DTGVSQNPRHKITKRGQNVTFRCDPISEHNRLYWYRQTLGQGPEFLTYFQNEAQLEKSRLLSDRFSAERPKGSFSTLEIQRTEQGDSAMYLCASSLGRAGPQHFGDGTRLSIL.